A selection of T cell receptor beta chains follows, all from one sample in a study of T cells in Graves' hyperthyroidism and ophthalmopathy. A single record per CDR3 protein comes from TCRdb applying MiXCR to the multiplex PCR reads. This table has over 300,000 distinct CDR3 sequences, around 14% appearing once. The specimen sequenced was blood. The receptors derive from a woman aged 55-70 years with Graves' hyperthyroidism. CDR3s include the opening cysteine and the closing phenylalanine or tryptophan. Fields, in order: clone size, V gene, D gene, J gene, CDR3 DNA, CDR3 protein. The D gene is left open where the match is weak. Size is omitted from some rows. Given values are once, few, many or a class for expanded clones.

many	TRBV30	-	TRBJ2-3	TGTGCCTGGAGCCCCACCGCGGCGGGAGATACGCAGTATTTT	CAWSPTAAGDTQYF
-	TRBV5-5	-	TRBJ1-2	TGTGCCAGCAGCCCCCGCCTACCAACTTTGGACAACTATGGCTACACCTTC	CASSPRLPTLDNYGYTF
many	TRBV12-5	TRBD1	TRBJ1-6	TGTGCTAGTGGCGACCAAACGGGACAGGTCAATTCACCCCTCCACTTT	CASGDQTGQVNSPLHF
-	TRBV18	-	TRBJ1-6	TGTGCCAGCTCACCATCGTCGGCAGGGGACAATAATTCACCCCTCCACTTT	CASSPSSAGDNNSPLHF
many	TRBV6-1	-	TRBJ2-7	TGTGCCAGCAGTAAGCCCCCTCCAGGTTCCCTCGAGCAGTACTTC	CASSKPPPGSLEQYF
many	TRBV28	-	TRBJ2-2	TGTGCCAGCAGCCGGGGGCGGAGTACGAACACCGGGGAGCTGTTTTTT	CASSRGRSTNTGELFF
-	TRBV6-1	TRBD1	TRBJ1-1	TGTGCCAGCACCGGAGGACAGGGGGCTTGGGGAAACACTGAAGCTTTCTTT	CASTGGQGAWGNTEAFF
many	TRBV25-1	-	TRBJ1-1	TGTGCCAGCAGAAAAAGAACTGGTGGACGAGAAGGGGGCACTGAAGCTTTCTTT	CASRKRTGGREGGTEAFF
-	TRBV11-2	-	TRBJ2-7	TGTGCCAGCAGCTTAGAGCACGGTAGCTCCTACGAGCAGTACTTC	CASSLEHGSSYEQYF
-	TRBV7-9	-	TRBJ2-3	TGTGCCAGCAGCCGCCCCCCAGGGTCCAACACAGATACGCAGTATTTT	CASSRPPGSNTDTQYF
many	TRBV7-8	-	TRBJ2-1	TGTGCCAGCAGGATGTTGGACGGTGGCTCCTACAATGAGCAGTTCTTC	CASRMLDGGSYNEQFF
few	TRBV19	-	TRBJ2-7	TGTGCCAGTAGTGACAGATTCTACGAGCAGTACTTC	CASSDRFYEQYF
many	TRBV20-1	TRBD1	TRBJ2-7	TGCAGTGCTAGAGACCCGGCGGGGACAGGGGTCGAGCAGTACTTC	CSARDPAGTGVEQYF
many	TRBV11-1	TRBD2	TRBJ2-7	TGTGCCAGCAGCTTAAACAGCGGGAACTCCTACGAGCAGTACTTC	CASSLNSGNSYEQYF
-	TRBV6-1	-	TRBJ1-2	TGTGCCAGCAGTGAATATGGGGGCGCGGAGGGCTACACCTTC	CASSEYGGAEGYTF
many	TRBV5-1	-	TRBJ1-2	TGCGCCAGCAGCTTGGCCGGCGGGGGCGATGGCTACACCTTC	CASSLAGGGDGYTF
many	TRBV11-1	TRBD2	TRBJ2-2	TGTGCCAGCAGCCCGAGACTAGCCTCCGGGGAGCTGTTTTTT	CASSPRLASGELFF
once	TRBV5-1	TRBD1	TRBJ1-1	TGCGCCAGCAGCCGGGGACAGGGTCTGACTGAAGCTGTCTTT	CASSRGQGLTEAVF
many	TRBV11-2	TRBD2	TRBJ2-7	TGTGCCAGCAGCTCGCATGGACTAGCGGGAGCGTACGAGCAGTACTTC	CASSSHGLAGAYEQYF
-	TRBV6-1	-	TRBJ1-2	TGTGCCAGCAGTCGGAGCCTCCTAAAGCTGCTCAAAGGGGGAGGCTACACCTTC	CASSRSLLKLLKGGGYTF
few	TRBV27	-	TRBJ2-6	TGTGCCAGCAGTTCCGGGACAACTGGGGCCAACGTCCTGACTTTC	CASSSGTTGANVLTF
few	TRBV15	TRBD2	TRBJ2-5	TGTGCCACCAGCAGAGATCTATTAGCGGGAGGGGTAGGAGAGACCCAGTACTTC	CATSRDLLAGGVGETQYF
many	TRBV28	-	TRBJ2-2	TGTGCCAGCAGACCGAGGCGGTTGTGGCGCACCGGGGAGCTGTTTTTT	CASRPRRLWRTGELFF
many	TRBV5-1	-	TRBJ2-3	TGTGCCAGCAGTCGTGGTAGCACAGATACGCAGTATTTT	CASSRGSTDTQYF
-	TRBV4-2	-	TRBJ1-1	TGTGCCAGCAGCCAAGAGTCCAGTTTGAACACTGAAGCTTTCTTT	CASSQESSLNTEAFF
many	TRBV11-2	TRBD2	TRBJ2-4	TGTGCCAGCAGCTTACCGACTAGCGGGGTTACTCTAGCCAAAAACATTCAGTACTTC	CASSLPTSGVTLAKNIQYF
many	TRBV2	-	TRBJ1-2	TGTGCCAGCACGGCTGACTGGGGATATGGCTACACCTTC	CASTADWGYGYTF
many	TRBV3-1	TRBD1	TRBJ1-3	TGTGCCAGCAGCCTCACAGGGGGGTCTGGAAACACCATATATTTT	CASSLTGGSGNTIYF
many	TRBV20-1	-	TRBJ1-1	TGCAGTGCTAGAACTTTCGGGACAATGAACACTGAAGCTTTCTTT	CSARTFGTMNTEAFF
few	TRBV20-1	TRBD2	TRBJ2-1	TGCAGTGCTGGGACTAGTCATGAGCAGTTCTTC	CSAGTSHEQFF
many	TRBV6-1	-	TRBJ2-3	TGTGCCAGCAGTTCCGGACGGACTCGGGGCACAGATACGCAGTATTTT	CASSSGRTRGTDTQYF
few	TRBV19	-	TRBJ2-7	TGTGCCAGTAGCCCCGGACTTGGGCAGTACTTC	CASSPGLGQYF
many	TRBV7-9	-	TRBJ2-7	TGTGCCAGCAGCTTAGTCAGCGGAGGGGAGCAGTACTTC	CASSLVSGGEQYF
-	TRBV2	TRBD2	TRBJ2-4	TGTGCCAGCAGTTCTGGACTAGCGGGAGTGGCGGCCAAAAACATTCAGTACTTC	CASSSGLAGVAAKNIQYF
-	TRBV18	-	TRBJ1-1	TGTGCCAGCTCGGAACAGGGAAGTACTGAAGCTTTCTTT	CASSEQGSTEAFF
many	TRBV30	-	TRBJ2-3	TGTGCCTGGAGTACCGACACATCTGGCACAGATACGCAGTATTTT	CAWSTDTSGTDTQYF
-	TRBV6-1	-	TRBJ1-4	TGTGCCAGCCTCCGGGACAACTTTGCAACTAATGAAAAACTGTTTTTT	CASLRDNFATNEKLFF
-	TRBV29-1	TRBD1	TRBJ2-7	TGCAGCGTGCTAGGACAGGGGACGGCTACCTACGAGCAGTACTTC	CSVLGQGTATYEQYF
-	TRBV18	-	TRBJ2-2	TGTGCCAGCTCACCACCGTGGTCTGGGAACACCGGGGAGCTGTTTTTT	CASSPPWSGNTGELFF
-	TRBV20-1	TRBD2	TRBJ2-3	TGCAGTGCTTTCCTAGCGGGCAGCACAGATACGCAGTATTTT	CSAFLAGSTDTQYF
many	TRBV11-2	-	TRBJ2-1	TGTGCCAGCAGCTTAGGGGGGGATCCCTTCTTCAATGAGCAGTTCTTC	CASSLGGDPFFNEQFF
many	TRBV6-1	TRBD2	TRBJ2-2	TGTGCCAGCAGGGCTTACAGCGGGAGGCCGAGGACCGGGGAGCTGTTTTTT	CASRAYSGRPRTGELFF
many	TRBV12-3/TRBV12-4	-	TRBJ2-7	TGTGCCAGCAGTCTCAGGGGATTCATCGACGAGCAGTACTTC	CASSLRGFIDEQYF
-	TRBV13	-	TRBJ1-6	TGTGCCAGCAGCTTAGACCCAAGATCAGGAGCTGGGGGGTCACCCCTCCACTTT	CASSLDPRSGAGGSPLHF
-	TRBV19	-	TRBJ1-5	TGTGCCAGTAACTACAGGGTAAATCAGCCCCAGCATTTT	CASNYRVNQPQHF
many	TRBV7-9	-	TRBJ2-1	TGTGCCAGCAGCTTATCATTACAGGGAGCCCGAAATGAGCAGTTCTTC	CASSLSLQGARNEQFF